These 8 T cell receptor beta chains were all obtained from the same sample, sequenced in a study of T cells after yellow fever vaccination. Each CDR3 protein is one row after TCRdb ran MiXCR on the 5' RACE reads. This sample has a few hundred thousand distinct CDR3 sequences, with under 20% found just once. Sequenced material: PBMCs, taken before the yellow fever booster vaccination. The source of these receptors is a man in his late teens or twenties who received the YFV17D yellow fever vaccine.

This clonotype has ten or more counts. The chain joins TRBV29-1 to TRBJ1-1; D gene uncertain. Trimming cost V 7 bases and J 0 bases, with 12 bases left between them. Per the germline V gene, CDR1 is SQVTM and CDR2 is ANQGSEA. This CDR3 spans 13 amino acids. CDR3 sequence: CSAEDGMNTEAFF. The DNA of the CDR3 is TGCAGCGCGGAAGACGGGATGAACACTGAAGCTTTCTTT.

This clonotype was counted between two and nine times. CDR3 nucleotides: TGTGCCAGCACCGGGGGGCTAAGCAATCAGCCCCAGCATTTT. Amino acids: CASTGGLSNQPQHF. This rearrangement joins TRBV6-2 or TRBV6-3 to TRBJ1-5; D is perhaps TRBD1 (6 bases). V lost 7 bases and J lost 1, with 11 bases in between. This CDR3 spans 14 amino acids. Germline CDR1 MNHEY, CDR2 SVGEGT.

This clonotype was seen repeatedly, ten times or more. The gene calls are TRBV5-1 and TRBJ2-5; TRBD1 aligns across 9 bases. Germline V gene sequence: CDR1 SGHRS, CDR2 YFSETQ. The trim removed 3 bases at V and 2 bases at J, leaving 2 bases unmatched. The CDR3 is 14 residues long. CDR3 coding DNA: TGCGCCAGCAGCTCGGGACAGGGACAAGAGACCCAGTACTTC. This sequence encodes CASSSGQGQETQYF.

V is TRBV20-1 and J is TRBJ2-7, with 9 bases fitting TRBD1. The CDR3 is 16 amino acids. The V gene end was trimmed by 1 base and the J gene end by 5 bases; junction bases not matched to a gene: 12. Germline CDR1 and CDR2: DFQATT and SNEGSKA (reference sequence). The CDR3 sequence: CSARGTRGDRENEQYF. The CDR3 coding sequence is TGCAGTGCTAGAGGGACCCGTGGGGACAGGGAGAACGAGCAGTACTTC.

There are a few counts of this clonotype. This chain links TRBV4-3 with TRBJ2-5, with 7 bases that match TRBD2. CDR1 LGHNA and CDR2 YSLEER come from the germline V gene. The CDR3 is 15 residues long. Unmatched junction bases numbered 7, after V lost 4 bases and J lost 2 bases. The CDR3 loop is CASSPLGGWQETQYF. DNA of the CDR3: TGCGCCAGCAGCCCCCTCGGGGGGTGGCAAGAGACCCAGTACTTC.

This clonotype has just a few counts. CDR3 in amino acids: CATNSGTESTDTQYF. The CDR3 nucleotides read TGTGCCACCAACTCGGGGACAGAGAGCACAGATACGCAGTATTTT. The chain has TRBV15 and TRBJ2-3, with 7 bases that match TRBD1. CDR3 length: 15 amino acids. With V trimmed by 7 bases and J by 0 bases, 7 bases remained unmatched. Germline lookup yields CDR1 LNHNV and CDR2 YYDKDF (reference sequence).

The chain is built from TRBV5-1 and TRBJ1-3; 7 nucleotides align to TRBD1. Germline V gene lookup returns CDR1 SGHRS and CDR2 YFSETQ. J gave up 2 bases and V 0 bases, and 8 bases lay outside the gene matches. This CDR3 spans 17 amino acids. The CDR3: CASSLEDYGTAGNTIYF. CDR3 DNA: TGCGCCAGCAGCTTGGAGGATTACGGGACAGCTGGAAACACCATATATTTT.

At least ten counts were recorded for this clonotype. The chain combines TRBV20-1 with TRBJ2-1; tentative D call: TRBD2 (5 bases). V lost 0 bases to trimming and J lost 9 bases, with 12 bases between them. Germline assignment: CDR1 DFQATT and CDR2 SNEGSKA (reference sequence). CDR3 size: 13 residues. The CDR3 DNA reads TGCAGTGCTAGAGATCCAAGCGGAATTGAGCAGTTCTTC. It codes for CSARDPSGIEQFF.